This T cell receptor beta chain derives from a study of blood T cells in healthy people across ages. General study findings and limits: A roughly linear age-dependent decrease characterized TCR beta diversity per million T cells.

Next came a second PCR, run for roughly 7 to 12 cycles, which used a sample-barcoded 5' primer along with a J-beta primer mix. TCRdb fed the 5' RACE reads into MiXCR, producing one record per CDR3 protein. This sample has some 700,000 distinct CDR3 sequences, with 22% found just once. At least ten counts were recorded for this clonotype. Its antigen is currently unknown. The CDR3 is made up of 13 amino acids. Germline V gives CDR1 SEHNR, CDR2 FQNEAQ (reference sequence). Deletions cut 5 bases from V and 6 bases from J, with 11 bases between. This rearrangement joins TRBV7-9 to TRBJ1-5; possible D gene TRBD1, 6 bases. Source material: blood. The TCR originated in a man in his 70s in good health. The CDR3 coding sequence is TGTGCCAGCAGCCCAGGGGCGCGTCAGCCCCAGCATTTT. Protein sequence: CASSPGARQPQHF.